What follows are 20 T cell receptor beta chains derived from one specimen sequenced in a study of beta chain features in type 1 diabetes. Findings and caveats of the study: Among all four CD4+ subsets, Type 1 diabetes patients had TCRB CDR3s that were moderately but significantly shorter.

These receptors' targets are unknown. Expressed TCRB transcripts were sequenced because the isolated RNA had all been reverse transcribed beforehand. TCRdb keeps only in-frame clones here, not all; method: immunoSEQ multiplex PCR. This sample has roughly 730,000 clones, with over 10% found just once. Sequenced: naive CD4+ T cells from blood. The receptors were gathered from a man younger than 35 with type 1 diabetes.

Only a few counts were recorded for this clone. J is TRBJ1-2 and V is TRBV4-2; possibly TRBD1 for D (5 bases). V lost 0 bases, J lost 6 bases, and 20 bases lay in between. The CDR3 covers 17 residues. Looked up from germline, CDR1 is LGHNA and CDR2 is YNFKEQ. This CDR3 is CASSQDLLAREKDGYTF. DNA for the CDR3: TGTGCCAGCAGCCAAGACCTGCTCGCCAGGGAGAAGGATGGCTACACCTTC.

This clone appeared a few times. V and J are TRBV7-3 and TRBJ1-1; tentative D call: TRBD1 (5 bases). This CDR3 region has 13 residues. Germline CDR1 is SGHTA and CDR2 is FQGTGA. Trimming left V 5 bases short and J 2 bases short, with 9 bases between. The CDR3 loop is CASSQGGNTEAFF. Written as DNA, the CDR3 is TGTGCCAGCAGCCAGGGAGGAAACACTGAAGCTTTCTTT.

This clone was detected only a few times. CDR3 residues: CASSPPTWAEAFF. The CDR3 region has the DNA TGTGCCAGCTCACCACCGACGTGGGCTGAAGCTTTCTTT. The chain is built from TRBV18 and TRBJ1-1; no reliable D call. There are 13 residues in the CDR3. CDR1 and CDR2 (germline): KGHSH, LQKENI. The ends were cut back, 0 bases at V and 6 bases at J, with 8 bases in the middle. Drawing the rest from reference TRBV18 and TRBJ1-1, the complete variable domain is NAGVMQNPRHLVRRRGQEARLRCSPMKGHSHVYWYRQLPEEGLKFMVYLQKENIIDESGMPKERFSAEFPKEGPSILRIQQVVRGDSAAYFCASSPPTWAEAFFGQGTRLTVV.

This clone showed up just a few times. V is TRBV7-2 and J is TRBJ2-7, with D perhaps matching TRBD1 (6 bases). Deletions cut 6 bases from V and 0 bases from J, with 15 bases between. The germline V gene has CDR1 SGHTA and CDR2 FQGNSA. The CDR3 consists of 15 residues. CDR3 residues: CASSPRQARSYEQYF. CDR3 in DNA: TGTGCCAGCAGTCCTAGACAGGCACGCTCCTACGAGCAGTACTTC.

This chain's CDR3 is CASSEAGPSTDTQYF. As DNA, the CDR3 is TGTGCCAGCTCAGAAGCGGGGCCCTCCACAGATACGCAGTATTTT. J is TRBJ2-3 and V is TRBV18, with 7 bases aligning to TRBD2. Trimming cost V 5 bases and J 2 bases; bases outside gene matches: 7. Germline lookup yields CDR1 KGHSH and CDR2 LQKENI. This CDR3 has 15 amino acids.

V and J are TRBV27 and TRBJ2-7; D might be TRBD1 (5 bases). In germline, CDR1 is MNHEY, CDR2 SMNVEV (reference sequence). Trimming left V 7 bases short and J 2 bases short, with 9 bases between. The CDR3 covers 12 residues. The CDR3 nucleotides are TGTGCCAGCAAGGGGCCGGCCTACGAGCAGTACTTC. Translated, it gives CASKGPAYEQYF.

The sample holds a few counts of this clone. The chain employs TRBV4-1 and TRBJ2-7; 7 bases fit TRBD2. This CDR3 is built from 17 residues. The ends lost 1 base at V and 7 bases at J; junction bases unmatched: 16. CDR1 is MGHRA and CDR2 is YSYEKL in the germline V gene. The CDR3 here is CASSQGAPLRGRAEQYF. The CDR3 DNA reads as TGCGCCAGCAGCCAAGGTGCCCCCTTGCGGGGGAGGGCTGAGCAGTACTTC.

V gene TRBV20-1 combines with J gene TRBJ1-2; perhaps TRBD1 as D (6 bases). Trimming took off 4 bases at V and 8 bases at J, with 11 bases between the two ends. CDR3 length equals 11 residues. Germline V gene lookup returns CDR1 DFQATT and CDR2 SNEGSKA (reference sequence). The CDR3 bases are TGCAGTGCTAAAACAGGGCTGGGCTACACCTTC. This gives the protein CSAKTGLGYTF.

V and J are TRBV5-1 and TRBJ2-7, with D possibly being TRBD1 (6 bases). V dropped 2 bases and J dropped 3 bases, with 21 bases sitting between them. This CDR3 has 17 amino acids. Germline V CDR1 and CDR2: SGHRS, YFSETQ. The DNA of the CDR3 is TGCGCCAGCAGCTTTTCGGCAGGGGCCCTCACATACTACGAGCAGTACTTC. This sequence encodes CASSFSAGALTYYEQYF.

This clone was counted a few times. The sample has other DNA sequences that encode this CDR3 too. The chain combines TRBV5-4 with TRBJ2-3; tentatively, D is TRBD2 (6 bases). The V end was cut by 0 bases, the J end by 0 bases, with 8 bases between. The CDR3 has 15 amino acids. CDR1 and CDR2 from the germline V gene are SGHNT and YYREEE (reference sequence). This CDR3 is CASSLGGASTDTQYF. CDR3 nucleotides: TGTGCCAGCAGCTTGGGCGGGGCTAGCACAGATACGCAGTATTTT.

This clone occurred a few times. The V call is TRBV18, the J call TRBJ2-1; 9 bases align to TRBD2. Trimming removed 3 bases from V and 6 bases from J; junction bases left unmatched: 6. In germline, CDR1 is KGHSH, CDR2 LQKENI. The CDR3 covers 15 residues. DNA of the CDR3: TGTGCCAGCTCACCTTGGACTAGCGTAAGCAATGAGCAGTTCTTC. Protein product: CASSPWTSVSNEQFF.

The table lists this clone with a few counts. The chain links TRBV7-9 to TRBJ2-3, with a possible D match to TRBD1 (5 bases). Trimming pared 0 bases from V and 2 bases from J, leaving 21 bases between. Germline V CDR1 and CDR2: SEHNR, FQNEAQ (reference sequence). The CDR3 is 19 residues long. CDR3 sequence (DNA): TGTGCCAGCAGCTTAGCATATCCAGGGAAGATCAAACTCACAGATACGCAGTATTTT. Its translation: CASSLAYPGKIKLTDTQYF.

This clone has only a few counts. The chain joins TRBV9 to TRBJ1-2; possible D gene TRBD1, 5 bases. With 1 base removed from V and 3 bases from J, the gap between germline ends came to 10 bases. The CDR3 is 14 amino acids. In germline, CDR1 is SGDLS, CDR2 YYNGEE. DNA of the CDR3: TGTGCCAGCAGCGTAATGGGAGGGGACTATGGCTACACCTTC. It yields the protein CASSVMGGDYGYTF. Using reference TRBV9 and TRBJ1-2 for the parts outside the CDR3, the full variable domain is DSGVTQTPKHLITATGQRVTLRCSPRSGDLSVYWYQQSLDQGLQFLIQYYNGEERAKGNILERFSAQQFPDLHSELNLSSLELGDSALYFCASSVMGGDYGYTFGSGTRLTVV.

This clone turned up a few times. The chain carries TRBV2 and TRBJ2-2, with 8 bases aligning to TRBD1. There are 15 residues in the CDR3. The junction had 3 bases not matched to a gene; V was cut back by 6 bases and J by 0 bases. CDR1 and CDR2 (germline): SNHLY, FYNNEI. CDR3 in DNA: TGTGCCAGCAGGAAGACAGGGGCGAACACCGGGGAGCTGTTTTTT. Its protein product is CASRKTGANTGELFF.

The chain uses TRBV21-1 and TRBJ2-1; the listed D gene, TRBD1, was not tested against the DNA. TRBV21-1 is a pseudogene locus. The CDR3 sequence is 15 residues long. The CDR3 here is CASSKKGDSHNEQFF. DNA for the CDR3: TGTGCCAGCAGCAAGAAGGGGGACAGCCACAATGAGCAGTTCTTC.

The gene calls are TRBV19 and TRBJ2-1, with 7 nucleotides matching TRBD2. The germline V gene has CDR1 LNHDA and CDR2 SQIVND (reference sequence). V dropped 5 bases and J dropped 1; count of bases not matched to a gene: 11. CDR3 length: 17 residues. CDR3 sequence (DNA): TGTGCCAGTAGTGCGACGGGGGGTGTAGGGTCCTACAATGAGCAGTTCTTC. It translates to CASSATGGVGSYNEQFF.

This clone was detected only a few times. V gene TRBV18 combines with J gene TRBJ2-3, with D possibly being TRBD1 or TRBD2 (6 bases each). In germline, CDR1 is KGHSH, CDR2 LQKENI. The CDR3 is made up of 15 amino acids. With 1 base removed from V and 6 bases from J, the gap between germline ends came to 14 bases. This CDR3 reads CASSPRGASMDTQYF. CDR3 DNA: TGTGCCAGCTCACCACGGGGGGCCAGCATGGATACGCAGTATTTT.

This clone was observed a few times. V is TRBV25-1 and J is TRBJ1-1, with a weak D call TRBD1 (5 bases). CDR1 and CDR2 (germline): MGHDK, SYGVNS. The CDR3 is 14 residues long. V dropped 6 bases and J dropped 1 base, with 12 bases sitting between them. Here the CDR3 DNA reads TGTGCCAGCAGCCCGGCAGGGCGGAACACTGAAGCTTTCTTT. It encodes CASSPAGRNTEAFF.

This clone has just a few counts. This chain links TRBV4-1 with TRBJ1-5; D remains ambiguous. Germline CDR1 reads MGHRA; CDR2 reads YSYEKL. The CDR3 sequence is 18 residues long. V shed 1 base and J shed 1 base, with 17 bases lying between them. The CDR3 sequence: CASSQVVAGIWSNQPQHF. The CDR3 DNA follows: TGCGCCAGCAGCCAAGTAGTTGCCGGGATCTGGAGCAATCAGCCCCAGCATTTT.

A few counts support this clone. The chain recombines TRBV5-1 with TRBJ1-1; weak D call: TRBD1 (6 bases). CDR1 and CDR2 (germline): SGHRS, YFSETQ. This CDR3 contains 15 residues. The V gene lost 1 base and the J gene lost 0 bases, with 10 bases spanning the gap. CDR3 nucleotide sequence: TGCGCCAGCAGCTTGTACGCAGGGGTGAACACTGAAGCTTTCTTT. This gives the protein CASSLYAGVNTEAFF.